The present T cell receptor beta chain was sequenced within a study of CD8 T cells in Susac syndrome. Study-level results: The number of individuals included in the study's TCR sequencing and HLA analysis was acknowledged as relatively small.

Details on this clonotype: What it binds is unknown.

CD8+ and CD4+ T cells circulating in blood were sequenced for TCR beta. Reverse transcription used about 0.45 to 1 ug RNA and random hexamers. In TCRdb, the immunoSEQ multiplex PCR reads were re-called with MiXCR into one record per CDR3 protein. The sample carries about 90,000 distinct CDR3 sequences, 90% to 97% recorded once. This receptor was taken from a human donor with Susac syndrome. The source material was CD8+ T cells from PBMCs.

The CDR3 is CASSYSTGRSAFF. The CDR3 bases are TGTGCCAGCAGTTACTCGACAGGGCGGTCGGCTTTCTTT. This chain uses TRBV6-5 with TRBJ1-1; 7 bases are shared with TRBD1. Germline assignment: CDR1 MNHEY and CDR2 SVGAGI. The CDR3 length is 13 residues. Trimming removed 0 bases from V and 11 bases from J; junction bases left unmatched: 6.